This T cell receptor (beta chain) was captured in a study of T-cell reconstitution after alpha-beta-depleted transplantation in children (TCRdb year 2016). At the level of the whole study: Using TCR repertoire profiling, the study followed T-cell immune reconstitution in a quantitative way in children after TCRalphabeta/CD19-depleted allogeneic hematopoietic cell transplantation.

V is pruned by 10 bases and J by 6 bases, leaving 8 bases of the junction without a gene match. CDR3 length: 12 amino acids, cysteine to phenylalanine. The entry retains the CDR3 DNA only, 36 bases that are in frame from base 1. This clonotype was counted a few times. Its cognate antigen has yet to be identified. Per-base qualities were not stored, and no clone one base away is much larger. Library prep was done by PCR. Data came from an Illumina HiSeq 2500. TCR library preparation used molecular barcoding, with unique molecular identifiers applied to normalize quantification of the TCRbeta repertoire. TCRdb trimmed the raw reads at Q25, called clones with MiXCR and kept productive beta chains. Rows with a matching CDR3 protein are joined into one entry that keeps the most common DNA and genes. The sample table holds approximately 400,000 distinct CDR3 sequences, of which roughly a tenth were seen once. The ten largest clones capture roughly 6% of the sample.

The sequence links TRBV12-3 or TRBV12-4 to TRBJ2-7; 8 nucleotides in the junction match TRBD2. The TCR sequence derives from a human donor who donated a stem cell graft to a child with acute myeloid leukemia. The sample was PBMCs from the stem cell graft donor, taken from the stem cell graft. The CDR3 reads CANSPGGREQYF. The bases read TGTGCCAACAGCCCGGGGGGGCGCGAGCAGTACTTC.